One and the same sample provided the 7 T cell receptor beta chains below, sequenced in a study of response to subunit inactivated influenza vaccine. One entry per CDR3 protein results from TCRdb running MiXCR on the RT-PCR reads. The sample carries about 650,000 distinct CDR3 sequences, 15% to 18% recorded once. Material: PBMCs from blood, obtained approximately 13 days after vaccination. These receptors were collected from a man between 45 and 60 years old who received an inactivated influenza vaccine.

J is TRBJ2-2 and V is TRBV20-1, with D perhaps given as TRBD1 or TRBD2 (5 bases each). This CDR3 is built from 14 residues. Germline-derived CDR1 and CDR2 are DFQATT and SNEGSKA (reference sequence). V gave up 2 bases and J gave up 6 bases, with 13 bases separating them. CDR3 DNA: TGCAGTGCTAGACGGGGCCTCGGGGCCGGGGAGCTGTTTTTT. Translated, it gives CSARRGLGAGELFF.

This clonotype was observed a handful of times. The gene calls are TRBV5-1 and TRBJ2-7; 11 bases fit TRBD2. Germline V gives CDR1 SGHRS, CDR2 YFSETQ. This CDR3 is 14 amino acids long. Germline trimming cut 4 bases from V and 3 bases from J; bases unmatched to any gene: 3. CDR3 sequence: CASSATSGGYEQYF. CDR3 DNA sequence: TGCGCCAGCAGCGCTACTAGCGGGGGCTACGAGCAGTACTTC. Full variable domain (rest looked up from reference TRBV5-1 and TRBJ2-7): KAGVTQTPRYLIKTRGQQVTLSCSPISGHRSVSWYQQTPGQGLQFLFEYFSETQRNKGNFPGRFSGRQFSNSRSEMNVSTLELGDSALYLCASSATSGGYEQYFGPGTRLTVT.

The chain couples TRBV20-1 to TRBJ2-1; a weak D match, TRBD2 (5 bases). V was shortened by 0 bases and J by 7 bases, with 13 bases between the two germline ends. CDR1 and CDR2 (germline): DFQATT, SNEGSKA (reference sequence). The CDR3 contains 14 residues. This CDR3 reads CSARDPGKLNEQFF. The CDR3 region has the DNA TGCAGTGCTAGAGATCCGGGGAAACTGAATGAGCAGTTCTTC.

This chain connects TRBV19 to TRBJ1-5, with TRBD1 as a possible D gene (6 bases). CDR1 is LNHDA and CDR2 is SQIVND in the germline V gene (reference sequence). CDR3 length: 15 amino acids. Trimming removed 8 bases at V and 2 bases at J, with 16 bases between. CDR3 residues: CASFGGLNGNQPQHF. Here the CDR3 DNA reads TGTGCCAGTTTCGGGGGGCTTAACGGCAATCAGCCCCAGCATTTT.

The chain joins TRBV6-2 or TRBV6-3 to TRBJ2-7; tentative D call: TRBD2 (6 bases). Germline V gene data show CDR1 as MNHEY and CDR2 as SVGEGT. V was trimmed by 8 bases and J by 2 bases, leaving 16 bases between them. The CDR3 consists of 14 residues. The CDR3 region has the DNA TGTGCCAGCGGGATGGGGGGAATAGCCTACGAGCAGTACTTC. Encoded protein: CASGMGGIAYEQYF.

The gene calls are TRBV3-1 and TRBJ1-2; weak D call: TRBD1 (5 bases). Germline values: CDR1 LGHDT, CDR2 YNNKEL (reference sequence). The length of the CDR3 is 14 residues. The V end lost 1 base, the J end lost 7 bases, and 13 bases lay between the germline ends. CDR3 amino acids: CASSQVSQGSGYTF. As DNA, the CDR3 is TGTGCCAGCAGCCAAGTTAGTCAGGGATCTGGCTACACCTTC.

The chain carries TRBV27 and TRBJ2-7; TRBD1 might be the D (6 bases). Trimming removed 0 bases at V and 3 bases at J, with 12 bases between. From germline, CDR1 is MNHEY and CDR2 SMNVEV (reference sequence). This CDR3 is built from 15 residues. The CDR3 DNA is TGTGCCAGCAGTTTATCAGGGGGACACTTCTACGAGCAGTACTTC. Protein: CASSLSGGHFYEQYF.